This TCR beta chain was recorded in a study (dated by TCRdb to between 2014 and 2017). In the study overall: The study examined whether tumor-infiltrating Tregs in breast cancer are drawn from blood Tregs or arise in situ by conversion from other CD4+ T cell subsets.

Full-length TCR variable regions were amplified by 5' RACE PCR with constant-region reverse primers, and semi-nested PCR with Nested Universal Primer A was subsequently performed. Using the ReliaPrep RNA Cell Miniprep System, total RNA was extracted, and the SMARTer RACE 5'/3' Kit was then used to reverse transcribe the RNA into 5'RACE-ready cDNA. Multiplex adaptors were used to barcode the full-length TCR alpha and beta libraries, which were then sequenced on an Illumina MiSeq. The original methods were these. For each of nine subset-tissue groups, sequencing data from the five patients were combined, and the groups were compared by unsupervised clustering of TCR gene usage. Repertoire similarity was calculated with the Morisita-Horn index, weighting shared sequences by their contribution to each repertoire. TCRdb took the public reads, trimmed them with fastp at Q25, ran MiXCR for clone calling and kept in-frame beta chains. Each entry is one CDR3 protein sequence, shown with its most common DNA and genes. These V and J calls derive from TCRdb rather than the authors' analysis. The sample records 8,500 to 14,000 distinct CDR3 sequences, around 28% of which are singletons. Of the sample, 2.5% to 3.5% falls within the top ten clones.

Tregs were isolated as CD4+CD25+CD127-/low cells. Tregs, naive and memory CD4+ T cells from tumor, blood and ipsilateral draining lymph nodes of 4 or 5 breast cancer patients underwent full-length TCR alpha and beta sequencing. Tumor tissue and lymph nodes obtained from ipsilateral axillary dissection were perfused with PBS, minced and then digested with collagenase I and hyaluronidase. Mononuclear cells from lymph nodes or over 45 ml of peripheral blood were isolated by Ficoll density gradient centrifugation. A purity exceeding 90% was confirmed by FACS for the sorted cell populations. The full study reports these points: Validation in the larger cohort was restricted to a single TCR beta V-J rearrangement rather than whole repertoires. The TCR gene usage of tumor memory CD4+ T cells clustered together with blood and lymph node memory CD4+ cells and with lymph node naive CD4+ cells. The TCR alpha and beta sequences of tumor-infiltrating Tregs showed the greatest overlap with tumor naive CD4+ T cells, followed by blood naive CD4+ T cells.

On this clonotype: The antigen this receptor binds is unknown. Per-base qualities were not stored, and no clone one base away is much larger.

For CDR1 and CDR2, the germline V gene lists KGHDR and SFDVKD. V was cut back by 5 bases and J by 1 base, leaving a gap of 11 bases between them. The CDR3 runs 14 amino acids, cysteine and phenylalanine included. Left in the record is the CDR3 DNA by itself, 42 bases read in frame from the first base. The origin of this receptor is a female donor with breast cancer. The rearrangement combines TRBV24-1 with TRBJ2-7; a tentative D call is TRBD1 (5 bases match). The sequenced sample was Tregs sorted from a lymph node. The DNA is as follows: TGTGCCACCAGTGCCGGCAGGGATTCCTACGAGCAGTACTTC. Its coded protein is CATSAGRDSYEQYF.